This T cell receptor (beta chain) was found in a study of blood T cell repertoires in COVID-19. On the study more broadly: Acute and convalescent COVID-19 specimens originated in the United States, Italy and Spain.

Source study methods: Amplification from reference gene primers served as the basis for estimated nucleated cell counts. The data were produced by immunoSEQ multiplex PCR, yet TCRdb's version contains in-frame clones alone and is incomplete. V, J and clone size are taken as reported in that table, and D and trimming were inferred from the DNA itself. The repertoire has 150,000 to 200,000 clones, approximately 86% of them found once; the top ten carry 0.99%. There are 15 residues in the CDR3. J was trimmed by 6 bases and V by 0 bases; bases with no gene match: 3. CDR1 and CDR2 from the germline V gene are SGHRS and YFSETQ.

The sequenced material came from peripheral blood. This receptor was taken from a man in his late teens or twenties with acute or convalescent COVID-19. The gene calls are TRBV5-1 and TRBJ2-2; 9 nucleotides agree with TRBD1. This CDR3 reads CASSLGDRVAGELFF. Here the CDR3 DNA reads TGCGCCAGCAGCTTGGGGGACAGGGTGGCCGGGGAGCTGTTTTTT.